This T cell receptor (beta chain) is from a study of CD8+ T cells in alopecia areata. About the research overall: Treatment of the treated patients consisted of oral tofacitinib, 5 to 10 mg twice daily. General study results and limits: Scalp lesions, especially in alopecia totalis/universalis, had higher clonality than normal scalp.

Trimming stripped 4 bases from V and 1 base from J, with 18 bases between. CDR1 is KGHSH, CDR2 LQKENI, per germline. CDR3 length: 17 amino acids. As for treatment: oral pan-JAK inhibitor, 5-10 mg twice daily. Both peripheral blood and punch biopsies of lesional scalp skin were obtained from patients who had alopecia areata. Sequencing used cDNA as its template, made by extracting RNA and reverse transcribing it. TCRdb's copy holds only in-frame clones and misses some; the assay was immunoSEQ multiplex PCR. Of about 270,000 clones listed, 60% were seen once; the top ten hold 0.8% to 1%. There are a few counts of this clone. No antigen is known for it.

The sequence was obtained from a human donor with alopecia areata. The sequences come from CD4+ T cells sorted from blood, collected at approximately week 52, from a patient treated with tofacitinib. The chain is built from TRBV18 and TRBJ2-3; either TRBD1 or TRBD2 may supply D (6 bases each). CDR3 region: CASSRRDGGGGTDTQYF. The CDR3 region has the DNA TGTGCCAGCTCACGGAGAGACGGAGGGGGTGGCACAGATACGCAGTATTTT.